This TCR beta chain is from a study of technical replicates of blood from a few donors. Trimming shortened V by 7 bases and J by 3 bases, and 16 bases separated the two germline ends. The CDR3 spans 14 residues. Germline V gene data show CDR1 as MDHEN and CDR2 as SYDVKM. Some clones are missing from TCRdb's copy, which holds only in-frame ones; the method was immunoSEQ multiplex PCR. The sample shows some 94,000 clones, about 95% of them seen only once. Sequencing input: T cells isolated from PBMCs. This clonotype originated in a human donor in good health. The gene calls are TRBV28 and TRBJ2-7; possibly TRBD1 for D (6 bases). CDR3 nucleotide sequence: TGTGCCAGCAATTCTCACAGGGAGATCTACGAGCAGTACTTC. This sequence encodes CASNSHREIYEQYF. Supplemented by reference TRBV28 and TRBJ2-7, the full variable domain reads DVKVTQSSRYLVKRTGEKVFLECVQDMDHENMFWYRQDPGLGLRLIYFSYDVKMKEKGDIPEGYSVSREKKERFSLILESASTNQTSMYLCASNSHREIYEQYFGPGTRLTVT.